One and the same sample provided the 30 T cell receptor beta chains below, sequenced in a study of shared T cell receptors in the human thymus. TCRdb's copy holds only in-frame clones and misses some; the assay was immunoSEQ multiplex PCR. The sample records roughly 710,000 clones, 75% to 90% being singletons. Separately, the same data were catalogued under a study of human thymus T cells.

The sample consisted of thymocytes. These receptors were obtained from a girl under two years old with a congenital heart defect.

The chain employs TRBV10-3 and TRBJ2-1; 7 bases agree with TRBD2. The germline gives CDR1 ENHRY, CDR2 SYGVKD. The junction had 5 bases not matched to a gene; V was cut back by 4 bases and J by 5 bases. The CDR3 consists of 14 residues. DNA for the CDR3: TGTGCCATCAGTGGGAGCGGGGCCCACAATGAGCAGTTCTTC. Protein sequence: CAISGSGAHNEQFF.

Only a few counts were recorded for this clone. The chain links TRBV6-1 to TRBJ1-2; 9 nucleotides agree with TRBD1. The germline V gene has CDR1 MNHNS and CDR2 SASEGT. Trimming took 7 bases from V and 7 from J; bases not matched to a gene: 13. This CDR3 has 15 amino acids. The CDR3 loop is CASISRDRDRAGYTF. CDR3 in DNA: TGTGCCAGCATATCACGGGACAGGGATAGGGCTGGCTACACCTTC.

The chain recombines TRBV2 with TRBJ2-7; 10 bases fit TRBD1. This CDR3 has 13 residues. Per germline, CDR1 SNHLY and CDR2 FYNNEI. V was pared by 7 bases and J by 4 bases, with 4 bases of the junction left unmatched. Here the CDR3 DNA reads TGTGCCAGCAATAGGGACAGGGGTTACGAGCAGTACTTC. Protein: CASNRDRGYEQYF.

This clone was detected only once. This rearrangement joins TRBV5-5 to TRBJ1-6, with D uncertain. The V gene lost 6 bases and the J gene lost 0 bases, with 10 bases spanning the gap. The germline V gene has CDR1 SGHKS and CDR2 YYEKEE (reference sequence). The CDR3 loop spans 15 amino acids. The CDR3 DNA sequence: TGTGCCAGCAAACCGGAGGCCTCCTATAATTCACCCCTCCACTTT. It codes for CASKPEASYNSPLHF.

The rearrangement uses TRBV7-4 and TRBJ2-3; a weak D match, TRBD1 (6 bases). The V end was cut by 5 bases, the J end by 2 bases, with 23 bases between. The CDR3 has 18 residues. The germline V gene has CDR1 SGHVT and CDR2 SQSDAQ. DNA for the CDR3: TGTGCCAGCAGCCCCGACAGGAGGACCACGTTCAACACAGATACGCAGTATTTT. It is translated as CASSPDRRTTFNTDTQYF.

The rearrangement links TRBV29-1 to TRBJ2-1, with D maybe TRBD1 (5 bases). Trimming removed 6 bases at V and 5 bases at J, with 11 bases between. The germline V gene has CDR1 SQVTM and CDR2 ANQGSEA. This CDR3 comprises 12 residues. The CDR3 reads CSVYRGNNEQFF. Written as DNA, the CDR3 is TGCAGCGTCTATAGGGGAAACAATGAGCAGTTCTTC.

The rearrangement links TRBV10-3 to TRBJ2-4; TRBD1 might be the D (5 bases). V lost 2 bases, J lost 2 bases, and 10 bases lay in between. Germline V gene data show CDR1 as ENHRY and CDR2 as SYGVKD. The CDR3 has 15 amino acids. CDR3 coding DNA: TGTGCCATCAGTGAGAAGGGGTTGACCAAAAACATTCAGTACTTC. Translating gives CAISEKGLTKNIQYF.

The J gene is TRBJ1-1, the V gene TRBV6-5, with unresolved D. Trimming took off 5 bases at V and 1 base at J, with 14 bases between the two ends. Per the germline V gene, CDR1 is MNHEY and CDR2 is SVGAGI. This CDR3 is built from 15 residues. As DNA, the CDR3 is TGTGCCAGCAGTACGACACCGCCCCGGAACACTGAAGCTTTCTTT. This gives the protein CASSTTPPRNTEAFF.

CDR3: CASSLEEGVGLDYGYTF. The CDR3 bases are TGCGCCAGCAGCTTGGAGGAAGGGGTTGGGTTGGACTATGGCTACACCTTC. The chain is built from TRBV5-1 and TRBJ1-2; tentative D call: TRBD1 (5 bases). V was shortened by 0 bases and J by 3 bases, with 18 bases between the two germline ends. The CDR3 length is 17 residues. CDR1 and CDR2 (germline): SGHRS, YFSETQ.

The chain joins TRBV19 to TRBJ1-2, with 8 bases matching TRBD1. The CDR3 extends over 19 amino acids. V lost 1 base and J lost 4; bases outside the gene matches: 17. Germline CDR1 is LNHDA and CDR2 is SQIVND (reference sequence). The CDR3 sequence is CASSIVPRQGPGRSYGYTF. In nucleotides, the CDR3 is TGTGCCAGTAGTATAGTCCCGCGACAGGGGCCGGGTCGGAGCTATGGCTACACCTTC.

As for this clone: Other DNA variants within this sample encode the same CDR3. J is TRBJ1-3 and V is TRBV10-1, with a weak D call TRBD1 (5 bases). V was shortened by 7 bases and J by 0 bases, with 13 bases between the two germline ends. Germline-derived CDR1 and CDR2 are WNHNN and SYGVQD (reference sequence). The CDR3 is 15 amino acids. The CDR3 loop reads CASMGDSSSGNTIYF. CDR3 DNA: TGCGCCAGCATGGGGGACTCAAGCTCTGGAAACACCATATATTTT.

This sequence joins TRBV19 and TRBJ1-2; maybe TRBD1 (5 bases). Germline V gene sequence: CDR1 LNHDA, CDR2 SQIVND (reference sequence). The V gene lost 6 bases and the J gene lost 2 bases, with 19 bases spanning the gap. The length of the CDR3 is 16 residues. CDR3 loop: CASRHGQGKENYGYTF. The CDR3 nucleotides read TGTGCCAGTAGACACGGCCAGGGTAAGGAAAACTATGGCTACACCTTC.

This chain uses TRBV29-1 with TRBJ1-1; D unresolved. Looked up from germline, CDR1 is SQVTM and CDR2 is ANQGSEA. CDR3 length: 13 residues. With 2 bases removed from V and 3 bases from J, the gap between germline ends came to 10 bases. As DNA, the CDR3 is TGCAGCGTTGAATCAATTGGAGACACTGAAGCTTTCTTT. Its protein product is CSVESIGDTEAFF.

The CDR3 sequence: CASSDRDRAYNEQFF. The CDR3 bases are TGTGCCAGCAGTGATAGGGACAGGGCCTACAATGAGCAGTTCTTC. The rearrangement joins TRBV2 to TRBJ2-1; 9 bases align to TRBD1. Germline V gene data show CDR1 as SNHLY and CDR2 as FYNNEI. This CDR3 has 15 residues. V gave up 3 bases and J gave up 2 bases; unmatched junction bases: 2.

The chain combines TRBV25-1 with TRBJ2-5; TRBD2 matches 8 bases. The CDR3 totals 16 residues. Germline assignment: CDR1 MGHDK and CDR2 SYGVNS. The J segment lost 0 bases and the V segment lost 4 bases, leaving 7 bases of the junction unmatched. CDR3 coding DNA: TGTGCCAGCAGTGCGGGACTAGTTCCGTACCAAGAGACCCAGTACTTC. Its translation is CASSAGLVPYQETQYF.

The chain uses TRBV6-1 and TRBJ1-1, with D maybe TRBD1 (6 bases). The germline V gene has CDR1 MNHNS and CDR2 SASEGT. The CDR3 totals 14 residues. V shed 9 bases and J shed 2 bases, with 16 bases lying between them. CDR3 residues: CASSLTGINTEAFF. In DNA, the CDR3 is TGTGCCAGTTCGCTCACAGGGATAAACACTGAAGCTTTCTTT.

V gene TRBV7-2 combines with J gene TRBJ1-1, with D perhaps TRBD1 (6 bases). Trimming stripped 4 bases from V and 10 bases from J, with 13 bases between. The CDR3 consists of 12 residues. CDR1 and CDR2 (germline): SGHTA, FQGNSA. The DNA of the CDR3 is TGTGCCAGCAGCTCCGACAGGTACGGAGCTTTCTTT. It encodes CASSSDRYGAFF.

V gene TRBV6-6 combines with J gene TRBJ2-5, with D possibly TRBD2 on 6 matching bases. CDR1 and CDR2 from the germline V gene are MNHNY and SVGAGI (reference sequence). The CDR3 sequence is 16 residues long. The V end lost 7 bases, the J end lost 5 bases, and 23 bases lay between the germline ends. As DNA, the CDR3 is TGTGCCAGCACCGAACAACTAGCATTGGGGCAGGAGACCCAGTACTTC. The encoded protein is CASTEQLALGQETQYF.

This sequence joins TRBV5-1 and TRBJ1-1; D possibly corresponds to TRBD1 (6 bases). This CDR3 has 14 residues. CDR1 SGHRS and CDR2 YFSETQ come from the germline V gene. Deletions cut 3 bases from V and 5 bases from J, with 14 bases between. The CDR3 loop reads CASSYQTGNTEAFF. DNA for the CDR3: TGCGCCAGCAGCTATCAAACAGGGAATACTGAAGCTTTCTTT.

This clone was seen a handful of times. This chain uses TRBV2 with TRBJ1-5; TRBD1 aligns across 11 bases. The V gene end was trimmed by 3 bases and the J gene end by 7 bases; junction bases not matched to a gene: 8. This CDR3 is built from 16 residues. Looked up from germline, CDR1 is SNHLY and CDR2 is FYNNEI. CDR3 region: CASSDVDRGPFQPQHF. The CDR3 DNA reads TGTGCCAGCAGTGACGTGGACAGGGGGCCCTTCCAGCCCCAGCATTTT.

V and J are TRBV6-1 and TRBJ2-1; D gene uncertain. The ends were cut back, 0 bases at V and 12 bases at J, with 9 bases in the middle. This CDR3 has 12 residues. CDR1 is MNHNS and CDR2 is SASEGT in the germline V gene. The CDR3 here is CASSEARRWQFF. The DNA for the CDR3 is TGTGCCAGCAGTGAAGCAAGGCGGTGGCAGTTCTTC.

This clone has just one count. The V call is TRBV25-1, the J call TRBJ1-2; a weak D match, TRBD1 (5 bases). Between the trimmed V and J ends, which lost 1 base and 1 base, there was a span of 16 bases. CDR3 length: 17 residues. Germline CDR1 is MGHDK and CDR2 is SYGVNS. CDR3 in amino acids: CASSEWYWGGYNYGYTF. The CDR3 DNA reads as TGTGCCAGCAGTGAATGGTATTGGGGGGGTTATAACTATGGCTACACCTTC.

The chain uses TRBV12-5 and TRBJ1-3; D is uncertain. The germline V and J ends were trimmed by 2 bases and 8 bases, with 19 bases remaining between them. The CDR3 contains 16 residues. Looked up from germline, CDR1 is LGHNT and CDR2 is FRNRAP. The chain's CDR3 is CASGLTAPTLVDTIYF. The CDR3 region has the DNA TGTGCTAGTGGTTTGACAGCTCCTACATTGGTGGACACCATATATTTT.

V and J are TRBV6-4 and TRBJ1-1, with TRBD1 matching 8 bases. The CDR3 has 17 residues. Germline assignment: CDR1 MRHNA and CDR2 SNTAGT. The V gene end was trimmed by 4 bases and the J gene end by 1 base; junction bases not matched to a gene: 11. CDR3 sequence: CASSAQNRGTANTEAFF. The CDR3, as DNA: TGTGCCAGCAGTGCACAAAACAGGGGGACGGCGAACACTGAAGCTTTCTTT.

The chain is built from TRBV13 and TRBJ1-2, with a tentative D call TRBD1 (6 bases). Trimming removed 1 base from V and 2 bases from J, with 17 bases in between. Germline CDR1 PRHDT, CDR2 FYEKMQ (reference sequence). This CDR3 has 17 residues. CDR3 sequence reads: CASSLEGGTTRNYGYTF. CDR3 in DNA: TGTGCCAGCAGCTTAGAAGGGGGAACAACCCGAAACTATGGCTACACCTTC.

CDR3 in DNA: TGTGCCAGCAGTCGGGTAAGGAGTAACACTGAAGCTTTCTTT. Amino acids: CASSRVRSNTEAFF. The chain employs TRBV2 and TRBJ1-1; D is uncertain. The CDR3 runs 14 residues. CDR1 is SNHLY and CDR2 is FYNNEI in the germline V gene. V was cut by 5 bases and J by 2 bases, with 12 bases left in between.

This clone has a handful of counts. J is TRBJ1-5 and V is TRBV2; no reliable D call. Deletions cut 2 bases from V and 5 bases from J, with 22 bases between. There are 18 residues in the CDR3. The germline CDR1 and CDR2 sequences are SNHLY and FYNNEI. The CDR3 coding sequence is TGTGCCAGCAGTGAATGGGTGTTCGGAGGATTTGATCATCAGCCCCAGCATTTT. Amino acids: CASSEWVFGGFDHQPQHF.

The CDR3 loop is CASSNETGGDPFF. CDR3 nucleotides: TGTGCCAGCAGCAACGAGACCGGGGGGGATCCGTTCTTC. The genes are TRBV7-4 and TRBJ2-1; 8 bases align to TRBD2. There are 13 residues in the CDR3. Trimming took 5 bases from V and 15 from J; bases not matched to a gene: 12. From germline, CDR1 is SGHVT and CDR2 SQSDAQ.

The CDR3 reads CASRAGGPNVGSSYEQYF. The CDR3 DNA reads as TGTGCCAGCAGAGCGGGGGGACCTAACGTGGGAAGCTCCTACGAGCAGTACTTC. The gene calls are TRBV9 and TRBJ2-7, with 9 bases fitting TRBD2. Germline CDR1 SGDLS, CDR2 YYNGEE. After removal of 5 bases from V and 0 bases from J, the junction contained 15 bases not matched to a gene. The CDR3 is 18 amino acids.

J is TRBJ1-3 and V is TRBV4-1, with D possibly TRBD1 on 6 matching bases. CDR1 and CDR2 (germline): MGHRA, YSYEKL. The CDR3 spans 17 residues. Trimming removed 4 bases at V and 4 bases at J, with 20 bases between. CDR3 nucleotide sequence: TGCGCCAGCAGCCTTGGGACACCTCAGGGATCAGGAAACACCATATATTTT. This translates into CASSLGTPQGSGNTIYF.